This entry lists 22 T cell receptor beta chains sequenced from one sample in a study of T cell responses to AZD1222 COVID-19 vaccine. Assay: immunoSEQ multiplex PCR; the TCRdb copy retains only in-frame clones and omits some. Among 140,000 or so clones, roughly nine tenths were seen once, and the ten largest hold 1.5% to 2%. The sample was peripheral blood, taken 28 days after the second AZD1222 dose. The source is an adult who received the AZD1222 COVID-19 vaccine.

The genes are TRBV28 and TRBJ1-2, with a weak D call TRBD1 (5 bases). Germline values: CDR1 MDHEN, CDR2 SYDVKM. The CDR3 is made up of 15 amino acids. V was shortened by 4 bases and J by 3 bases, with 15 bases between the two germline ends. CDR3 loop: CASSSPSGLDYGYTF. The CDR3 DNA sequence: TGTGCCAGCAGTTCCCCCTCAGGGCTAGACTATGGCTACACCTTC.

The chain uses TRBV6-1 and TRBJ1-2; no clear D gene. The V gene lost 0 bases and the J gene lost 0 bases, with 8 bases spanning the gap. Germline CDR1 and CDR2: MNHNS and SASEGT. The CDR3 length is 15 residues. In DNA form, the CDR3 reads TGTGCCAGCAGTGAAGCTCTAACCTCTAACTATGGCTACACCTTC. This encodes CASSEALTSNYGYTF.

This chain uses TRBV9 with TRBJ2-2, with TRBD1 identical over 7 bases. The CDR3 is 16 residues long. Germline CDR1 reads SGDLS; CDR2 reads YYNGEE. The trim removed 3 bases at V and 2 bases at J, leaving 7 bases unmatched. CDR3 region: CASSGKTGTNTGELFF. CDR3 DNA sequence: TGTGCCAGCAGCGGAAAGACAGGGACAAACACCGGGGAGCTGTTTTTT.

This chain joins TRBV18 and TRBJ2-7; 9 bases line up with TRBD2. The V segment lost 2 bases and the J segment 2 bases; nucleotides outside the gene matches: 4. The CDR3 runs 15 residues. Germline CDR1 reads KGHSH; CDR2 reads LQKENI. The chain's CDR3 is CASSPATSGTYEQYF. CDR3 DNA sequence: TGTGCCAGCTCACCAGCGACTAGCGGAACCTACGAGCAGTACTTC. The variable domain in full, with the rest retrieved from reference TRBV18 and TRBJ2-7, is NAGVMQNPRHLVRRRGQEARLRCSPMKGHSHVYWYRQLPEEGLKFMVYLQKENIIDESGMPKERFSAEFPKEGPSILRIQQVVRGDSAAYFCASSPATSGTYEQYFGPGTRLTVT.

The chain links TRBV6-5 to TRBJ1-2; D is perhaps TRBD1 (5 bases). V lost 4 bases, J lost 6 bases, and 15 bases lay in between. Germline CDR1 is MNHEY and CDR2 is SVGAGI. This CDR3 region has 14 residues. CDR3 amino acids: CASSWGWESNGYTF. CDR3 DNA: TGTGCCAGCAGTTGGGGGTGGGAATCGAATGGCTACACCTTC.

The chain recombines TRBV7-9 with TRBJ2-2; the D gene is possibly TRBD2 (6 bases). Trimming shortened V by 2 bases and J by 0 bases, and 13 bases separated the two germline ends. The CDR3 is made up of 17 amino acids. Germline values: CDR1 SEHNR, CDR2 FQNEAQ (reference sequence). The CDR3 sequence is CASSLSRGITNTGELFF. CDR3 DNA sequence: TGTGCCAGCAGCTTAAGTCGGGGGATAACGAACACCGGGGAGCTGTTTTTT.

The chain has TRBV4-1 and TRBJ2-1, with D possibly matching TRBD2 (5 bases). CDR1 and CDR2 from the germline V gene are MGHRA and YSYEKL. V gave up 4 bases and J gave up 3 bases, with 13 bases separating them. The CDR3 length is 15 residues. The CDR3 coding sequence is TGCGCCAGCAGCCCCGATTCCGGGGACTACAATGAGCAGTTCTTC. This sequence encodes CASSPDSGDYNEQFF.

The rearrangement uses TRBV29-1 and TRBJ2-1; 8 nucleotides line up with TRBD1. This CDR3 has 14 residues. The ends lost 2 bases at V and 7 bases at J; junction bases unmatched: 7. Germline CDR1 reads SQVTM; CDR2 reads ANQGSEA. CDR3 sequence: CSVEFQGAGNEQFF. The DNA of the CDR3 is TGCAGCGTTGAATTCCAGGGGGCTGGGAATGAGCAGTTCTTC.

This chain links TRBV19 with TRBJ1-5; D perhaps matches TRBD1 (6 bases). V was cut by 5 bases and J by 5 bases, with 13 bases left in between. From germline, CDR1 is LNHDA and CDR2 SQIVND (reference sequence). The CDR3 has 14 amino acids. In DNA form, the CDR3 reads TGTGCCAGTAGTTCCCAGGGGACCCATCAGCCCCAGCATTTT. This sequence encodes CASSSQGTHQPQHF. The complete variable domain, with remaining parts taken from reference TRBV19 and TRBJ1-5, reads DGGITQSPKYLFRKEGQNVTLSCEQNLNHDAMYWYRQDPGQGLRLIYYSQIVNDFQKGDIAEGYSVSREKKESFPLTVTSAQKNPTAFYLCASSSQGTHQPQHFGDGTRLSIL.

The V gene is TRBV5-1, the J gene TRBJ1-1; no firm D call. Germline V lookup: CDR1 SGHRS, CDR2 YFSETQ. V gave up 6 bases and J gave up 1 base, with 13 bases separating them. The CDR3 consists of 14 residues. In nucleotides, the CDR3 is TGCGCCAGCACCACGGACGTGGGGAACACTGAAGCTTTCTTT. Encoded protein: CASTTDVGNTEAFF.

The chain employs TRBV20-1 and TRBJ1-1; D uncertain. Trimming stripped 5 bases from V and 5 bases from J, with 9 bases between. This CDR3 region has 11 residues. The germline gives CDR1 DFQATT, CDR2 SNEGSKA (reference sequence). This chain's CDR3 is CSAPWETEAFF. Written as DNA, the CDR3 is TGCAGTGCTCCCTGGGAGACTGAAGCTTTCTTT.

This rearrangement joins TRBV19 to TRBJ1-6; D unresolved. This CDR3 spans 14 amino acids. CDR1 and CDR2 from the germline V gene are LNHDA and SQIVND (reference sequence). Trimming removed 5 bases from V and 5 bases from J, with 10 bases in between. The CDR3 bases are TGTGCCAGTAGTCCTTCCATACATAATTCACCCCTCCACTTT. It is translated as CASSPSIHNSPLHF.

The CDR3 coding sequence is TGTGCCAGTAGTATATCCGCCTGGGGTCGGGGGAGGAACTATGGCTACACCTTC. It yields the protein CASSISAWGRGRNYGYTF. The chain combines TRBV19 with TRBJ1-2; D might be TRBD1 (5 bases). V lost 2 bases, J lost 2 bases, and 21 bases lay in between. This CDR3 is 18 amino acids long. CDR1 and CDR2 (germline): LNHDA, SQIVND (reference sequence).

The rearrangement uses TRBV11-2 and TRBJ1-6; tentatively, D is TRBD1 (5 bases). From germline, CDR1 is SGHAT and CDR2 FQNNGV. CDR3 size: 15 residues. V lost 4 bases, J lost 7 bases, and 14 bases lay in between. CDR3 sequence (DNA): TGTGCCAGCAGCTCGTGGACACTCCCCAATTCACCCCTCCACTTT. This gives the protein CASSSWTLPNSPLHF.

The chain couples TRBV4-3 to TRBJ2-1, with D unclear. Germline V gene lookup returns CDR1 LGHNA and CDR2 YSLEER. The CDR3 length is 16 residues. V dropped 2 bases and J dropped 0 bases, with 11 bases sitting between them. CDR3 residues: CASSQTLKGSYNEQFF. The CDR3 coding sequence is TGCGCCAGCAGCCAAACCCTAAAAGGCTCCTACAATGAGCAGTTCTTC.

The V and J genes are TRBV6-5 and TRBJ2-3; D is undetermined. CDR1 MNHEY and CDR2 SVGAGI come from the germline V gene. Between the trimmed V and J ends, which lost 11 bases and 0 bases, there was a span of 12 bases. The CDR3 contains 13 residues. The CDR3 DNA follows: TGTGCCCTAAGCCAACTTAGCACAGATACGCAGTATTTT. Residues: CALSQLSTDTQYF.

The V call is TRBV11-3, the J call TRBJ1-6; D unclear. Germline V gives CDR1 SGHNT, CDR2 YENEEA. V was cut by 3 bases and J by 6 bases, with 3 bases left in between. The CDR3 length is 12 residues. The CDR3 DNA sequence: TGTGCCAGCAGCTTGGGTAATTCACCCCTCCACTTT. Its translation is CASSLGNSPLHF.

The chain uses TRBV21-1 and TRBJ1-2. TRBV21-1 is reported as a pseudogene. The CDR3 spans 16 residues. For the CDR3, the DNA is TGTGCCAGCAGCCCGATTGAACCCCGGGCCCGGCTGGGCTACACCTTC. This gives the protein CASSPIEPRARLGYTF.

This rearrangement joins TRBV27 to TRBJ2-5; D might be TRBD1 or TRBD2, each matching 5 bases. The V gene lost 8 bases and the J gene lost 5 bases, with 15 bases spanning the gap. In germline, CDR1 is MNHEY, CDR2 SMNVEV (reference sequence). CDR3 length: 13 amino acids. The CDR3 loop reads CASAERGQETQYF. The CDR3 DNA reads TGTGCCAGCGCAGAGAGGGGCCAGGAGACCCAGTACTTC.

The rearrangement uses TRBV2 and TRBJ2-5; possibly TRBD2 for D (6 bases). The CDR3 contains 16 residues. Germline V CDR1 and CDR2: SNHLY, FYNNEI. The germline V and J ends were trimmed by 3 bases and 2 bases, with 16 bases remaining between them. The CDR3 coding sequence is TGTGCCAGCAGTGATCCCGCAGGGAGGTCTCAAGAGACCCAGTACTTC. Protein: CASSDPAGRSQETQYF.

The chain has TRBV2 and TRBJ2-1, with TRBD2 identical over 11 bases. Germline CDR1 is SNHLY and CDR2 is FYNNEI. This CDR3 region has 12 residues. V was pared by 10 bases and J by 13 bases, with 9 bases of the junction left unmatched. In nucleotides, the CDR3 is TGTGCCACCTCCGGGACTAGCGGAGTCCAGTTCTTC. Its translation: CATSGTSGVQFF. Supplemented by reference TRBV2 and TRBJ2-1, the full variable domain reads EPEVTQTPSHQVTQMGQEVILRCVPISNHLYFYWYRQILGQKVEFLVSFYNNEISEKSEIFDDQFSVERPDGSNFTLKIRSTKLEDSAMYFCATSGTSGVQFFGPGTRLTVL.

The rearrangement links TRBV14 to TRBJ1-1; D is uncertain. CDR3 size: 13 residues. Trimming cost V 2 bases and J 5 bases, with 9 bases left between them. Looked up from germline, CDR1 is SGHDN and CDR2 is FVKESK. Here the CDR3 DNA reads TGTGCCAGCAGCCAAATCGGCCGTACTGAAGCTTTCTTT. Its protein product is CASSQIGRTEAFF.